These T cell receptor beta chains were read from a single sample in a study of T cells after yellow fever vaccination. TCRdb passed the 5' RACE reads through MiXCR, listing each CDR3 protein once. Of 250,000 to 300,000 distinct CDR3 sequences detected, approximately 12% appear once; the ten largest clones hold 0.4% to 0.55%. Sample: CD4+ T cells sorted from PBMCs, taken 45 days after the yellow fever booster vaccination. These TCRs come from a man aged 25-40 years who received the YFV17D yellow fever vaccine. CDR3s include the opening cysteine and the closing phenylalanine or tryptophan. The D gene is left open where the match is weak. Clone size is stated in some rows and not others, as once, few, many or a class when expanded.

D gene	V gene	J gene	clone size	CDR3 DNA	CDR3 protein
TRBD2	TRBV19	TRBJ2-7	.	TGTGCCAGTAAGACTAGCGGGAGAGGCGAGCAGTACTTC	CASKTSGRGEQYF
.	TRBV20-1	TRBJ1-2	few	TGCAGTGCTAGTCCCTCCTCAAACCCACGCTATGGCTACACCTTC	CSASPSSNPRYGYTF
.	TRBV27	TRBJ1-2	few	TGTGCCAGCAGCCCGGCCCACGCCGTCTATGGCTACACCTTC	CASSPAHAVYGYTF
TRBD2	TRBV27	TRBJ2-1	few	TGTGCCAGCAGTTTACGGACTAGCGGGGCCTCCTACAATGAGCAGTTCTTC	CASSLRTSGASYNEQFF
TRBD1	TRBV9	TRBJ1-3	.	TGTGCCAGCAGCGTACGGGACAGCAGGTCTGGAAACACCATATATTTT	CASSVRDSRSGNTIYF
.	TRBV11-2	TRBJ1-3	.	TGTGCCAGCAGCTTAGAAAGTGGGCGGACGGCCGGTTGGAACACCATATATTTT	CASSLESGRTAGWNTIYF
TRBD1	TRBV12-3/TRBV12-4	TRBJ2-1	.	TGTGCCAGCAGTTTAAGGATGACAGGGGTGATTAACTCCTACAATGAGCAGTTCTTC	CASSLRMTGVINSYNEQFF
.	TRBV6-2/TRBV6-3	TRBJ1-2	few	TGTGCCAGCAGTTACTCGGGCGTGAACTATGGCTACACCTTC	CASSYSGVNYGYTF
.	TRBV29-1	TRBJ2-4	many	TGCAGCGTTGCTCGGGACACACGGAGGGACATTCAGTACTTC	CSVARDTRRDIQYF
.	TRBV20-1	TRBJ1-5	.	TGCAGTGGGGTCGATGGTTTCAATCAGCCCCAGCATTTT	CSGVDGFNQPQHF
.	TRBV4-3	TRBJ2-1	.	TGCGCCAGCAGCCAAGTTGCGGGGCTCTACAATGAGCAGTTCTTC	CASSQVAGLYNEQFF
.	TRBV12-3/TRBV12-4	TRBJ2-5	.	TGTGCCAGCAGTTTCGGGGTAGACCAGGGGACCCAGTACTTC	CASSFGVDQGTQYF
.	TRBV7-3	TRBJ1-3	few	TGTGCCAGCAGCTTAAACCCCCGGGGGCGCGGTGGAAACACCATATATTTT	CASSLNPRGRGGNTIYF
.	TRBV7-8	TRBJ2-3	few	TGTGCCAGCAGCTACCGCTGGACCGCAGATACGCAGTATTTT	CASSYRWTADTQYF
.	TRBV29-1	TRBJ1-1	few	TGCAGCGTTGGGGGGACTGAAGCTTTCTTT	CSVGGTEAFF
TRBD2	TRBV19	TRBJ2-1	.	TGTGCCAGTAGTAGGACTAGCGGGAGAGACAATGAGCAGTTCTTC	CASSRTSGRDNEQFF
TRBD2	TRBV7-8	TRBJ2-5	few	TGTGCCAGCAGCCCAACCCGAGCGGGACCGGCCATAGAGACCCAGTACTTC	CASSPTRAGPAIETQYF
.	TRBV20-1	TRBJ2-5	few	TGCAGTGCTGCACAAGAGACCCAGTACTTC	CSAAQETQYF
.	TRBV7-2	TRBJ1-2	.	TGTGCCAGCAGCCCAACCCACAGCTATGGCTACACCTTC	CASSPTHSYGYTF
TRBD1	TRBV7-2	TRBJ1-5	few	TGTGCCAGCAGCACTCGACAGGGAATTCAGCCCCAGCATTTT	CASSTRQGIQPQHF
TRBD1	TRBV5-6	TRBJ2-5	.	TGTGCCAGCAGCTTGTGGACAGGGAAAACCCAGTACTTC	CASSLWTGKTQYF
.	TRBV28	TRBJ2-2	few	TGTGCCAGCAGTCTCCCCCTTTCCGACACCGGGGAGCTGTTTTTT	CASSLPLSDTGELFF
TRBD1	TRBV18	TRBJ2-1	few	TGTGCCAGCTCACCACCGGGTATAAGGGGGCCCTACAATGAGCAGTTCTTC	CASSPPGIRGPYNEQFF
.	TRBV7-2	TRBJ2-5	few	TGTGCCAGCAGCTTAGGGGGGTCAGGGAAGACCCAGTACTTC	CASSLGGSGKTQYF
.	TRBV5-1	TRBJ2-1	few	TGCGCCAGCAGCTTGGCGGCAGGAGGGAACCATGAGCAGTTCTTC	CASSLAAGGNHEQFF
.	TRBV29-1	TRBJ2-1	.	TGCAGCGTGACCACCCCCTGGGTTGAGCAGTTCTTC	CSVTTPWVEQFF
.	TRBV11-2	TRBJ2-1	.	TGTGCCAGCAGCCTCCAACTCCAGAGCAATGAGCAGTTCTTC	CASSLQLQSNEQFF
TRBD2	TRBV12-3/TRBV12-4	TRBJ2-3	few	TGTGCCAGCACCGTCACTAGCGGTAGCACAGATACGCAGTATTTT	CASTVTSGSTDTQYF